This TCR beta chain was observed in a study of T cell responses to AZD1222 COVID-19 vaccine (dated by TCRdb to the early 2020s). Concerning the study at large: TCR sequencing was performed for more than 230 trial participants, of whom about 200 were given two doses of AZD1222 and some 25 were given two doses of MenACWY control vaccine. Trial participants were enrolled into age subgroups of 18-55, 56-69 and 70-plus years, which contained approximately 150, 28 and 58 TCR-sequenced participants, respectively. General conclusions and limits of the study: Participants were mostly white British and included more females than males, and it was suggested by the authors that clonal diversity may have been underestimated. Because no day 14 peak-response samples were available, the repertoires could be characterized only after the peak T cell response. After two AZD1222 doses, both the breadth and the depth of spike-specific TCRs were significantly higher than at day 0 and than in MenACWY recipients. Epitopes outside the regions mutated in the B.1.351 and B.1.1.7 variants were reportedly recognized by nearly half of the unique spike-specific TCRs. The whole spike protein was spanned by vaccine-associated CD4 TCRs, and dominant responses were seen in regions 160-218 and 743-854. In the small 56-69-year group, the increase in depth fell short of significance, most likely because of low power. Conclusions about previously exposed vaccinees were limited because only six or seven AZD1222 recipients were SARS-CoV-2 seropositive at baseline.

From the germline V gene, CDR1 is SGHRS and CDR2 is YFSETQ. The CDR3 runs 13 residues from the cysteine to the phenylalanine. CDR3 DNA only is kept here, 39 bases in frame from base 1. Between the V and J ends, shortened by 0 bases and 3 bases respectively, the junction contains 5 bases. This sample's time point label indicates: about 28 days (+/-7) after the second vaccine dose. AZD1222 recipients given second doses at about 4 weeks or at about 12 weeks were pooled, since spike-specific TCR depth and breadth were not found to differ between the two schedules. Samples from vaccinated people were obtained from the UK trials COV001 and COV002, which included a single-blind randomized controlled phase 2/3 trial of AZD1222 (ChAdOx1 nCoV-19) in healthy adults. Trial participant PBMC samples were collected at day 0 and day 28 after the second dose for TCRbeta chain sequencing. A remark on this clone: Its antigen has not been determined. There are no base qualities to consult, and no much larger clone falls within one base.

The CDR3 regions of human TCRbeta chains were analyzed by immunosequencing. On the authors' methods: TCRs in the repertoires were matched against a reference library of SARS-CoV-2-specific TCRs that had been generated with the MIRA antigen-specificity platform. Breadth was defined as the fraction of unique TCRs that were SARS-CoV-2-associated, and depth was defined as the fraction of total T cells that were SARS-CoV-2-associated. Each spike-specific TCR was assigned to its reactive spike region and to a CD4 or CD8 class using the MIRA data. Log10-transformed breadth and depth values were compared by one-way ANOVA with Sidak's multiple comparisons tests. Here the immuneACCESS table is served through TCRdb, limited to in-frame sequences with V and J called. Missing clones are a known gap in these copies; in checked studies unresolved V genes cover under half, and the rest lacks a known reason. From that table come the V and J calls and clone size; the DNA was used to work out D and trimming. The sample table shows some 130,000 clones, and around 90% are seen once. In total, the top ten clones hold approximately 2.1% of the sample.

This chain is built from TRBV5-1 and TRBJ2-3; there is no confident call for the D gene. The sample here was peripheral blood, taken 28 days after the second AZD1222 dose. The TCR sequence derives from an adult who received the AZD1222 COVID-19 vaccine. The CDR3 is CASSLVPTDTQYF. The sequence in DNA is TGCGCCAGCAGCTTGGTCCCTACAGATACGCAGTATTTT. Reference TRBV5-1 and TRBJ2-3 genes cover what lies past the CDR3, so the full variable domain is KAGVTQTPRYLIKTRGQQVTLSCSPISGHRSVSWYQQTPGQGLQFLFEYFSETQRNKGNFPGRFSGRQFSNSRSEMNVSTLELGDSALYLCASSLVPTDTQYFGPGTRLTVL.